This T cell receptor beta chain was captured in a study of shared T cell receptors in the human thymus. Germline V gene lookup returns CDR1 LNHNV and CDR2 YYDKDF (reference sequence). The CDR3 runs to 16 residues. J lost 0 bases, V lost 3 bases, and 2 bases had no gene match. Profiling relied on immunoSEQ multiplex PCR, and the TCRdb table lists in-frame clones only, not all of them. Here the sample spans roughly 660,000 clones, 85% to 90% being singletons. Another study also made use of these data, one on human thymus T cells. Per that paper: Thymic tissue was derived from resections collected during corrective heart surgery. Thymic repertoires from unrelated individuals overlapped highly, related research reported.

The specimen was thymocytes. The clonotype comes from a boy under two years old with a congenital heart defect. The chain joins TRBV15 to TRBJ2-2; 9 positions agree with TRBD2. The CDR3 loop is CATSRVAGANTGELFF. CDR3 coding DNA: TGTGCCACCAGCAGGGTAGCGGGAGCGAACACCGGGGAGCTGTTTTTT. The variable domain in full, completed from reference TRBV15 and TRBJ2-2, reads DAMVIQNPRYQVTQFGKPVTLSCSQTLNHNVMYWYQQKSSQAPKLLFHYYDKDFNNEADTPDNFQSRRPNTSFCFLDIRSPGLGDTAMYLCATSRVAGANTGELFFGEGSRLTVL.